This T cell receptor (beta chain) was recorded in a study of STAT3 mutations in large granular lymphocyte leukemia (dated by TCRdb to the late 2010s). About the full investigation: In roughly half of the longitudinally sequenced T-LGLL patients, canonical activating STAT3 mutations were detected. One or more immunosuppressive therapy regimens were given to more than half of T-LGLL patients, and hematologic response was seen in under 50% of the treated patients. Serial deep sequencing of TCRbeta CDR3 and STAT3 was performed in patients with T-cell large granular lymphocyte leukemia to reconstruct clonal hierarchy and dynamics. From an initial cohort of 207 LGL patients, under 20 representative T-LGLL cases were picked for longitudinal TCRbeta and STAT3 sequencing. As controls, the study also included longitudinal sequencing of a couple of patients with natural killer LGL leukemia. On average, sequencing was done at around 3.6 time points per patient, with the number of samplings ranging from 2 to 8. Here is what the overall study found, with its caveats: At least one immunodominant TCRbeta clonotype was identified in every T-LGLL patient, and multiple immunodominant subclonotypes were identified in about half of the T-LGLL patients. Since codominant clonotypes persisted in some patients, a small but highly pathogenic clone may have gone undetected. In about 30% of the 18 patients, TCR clonotype switching occurred after therapy, and every newly emerging clone was STAT3 wild type. The burden of the dominant TCR clone was higher than the STAT3 mutant burden in several patients, which suggests that the STAT3 mutation arose secondarily inside a clone that had already expanded. Linking therapy response to changes in TCR clonal burden was complicated by variable intervals between samplings and by differing treatment regimens. Because no samples were available when a clone first appeared, clonal expansion was inferred from samplings taken at other points.

V has 4 bases trimmed and J has 5 bases trimmed; junction bases matching no gene number 8. The germline V gene provides CDR1 SGHDT and CDR2 YYEEEE. Taken from cysteine to phenylalanine, the CDR3 has 15 residues. The DNA shown is the 45-base CDR3, in frame from base 1. As for this clone: The target of this receptor is not known. Per-nucleotide qualities are absent, and no much larger clonotype sits a single base away.

An Illumina MiSeq was used to sequence the TCRbeta libraries, yielding an average of approximately 43,000 productive templates per sample. The immunoSEQ assay, which uses multiplex PCR amplification, was used to generate TCRbeta CDR3 libraries. Per the source publication's procedure: Following a previously defined approach, repertoire diversity was calculated, and values close to 0 point to extremely monoclonal samples. TCRdb limited this immuneACCESS table to in-frame rearrangements with V and J called. A share of clones is missing; checked studies link under half to unresolved V genes, and the rest is unexplained. V and J calls and clone size follow that table, whereas D and trimming were derived from the DNA. The sample has more than 3,500 clones on record, about 66% of them singletons. The ten largest make up about 36% of the sample. The same DNA, extracted from blood mononuclear cells, served for both TCR sequencing and STAT3 sequencing.

This TCR was sampled from a human donor with T large granular lymphocyte leukemia. Some clones in this sample may be carry-over from other donors' samples. The sequenced sample was PBMCs. Recombination connected TRBV5-6 to TRBJ1-5, with 8 junctional bases fitting TRBD1. The base sequence is TGTGCCAGCAGCAACGCCGGACAGGGCTATCAGCCCCAGCATTTT. Its translation reads: CASSNAGQGYQPQHF.